The 2 T cell receptor beta chains below were found in one sample sequenced in a study of response to subunit inactivated influenza vaccine. In TCRdb, the RT-PCR reads were re-called with MiXCR into one record per CDR3 protein. The sample has fewer than 350,000 distinct CDR3 sequences, 21% seen once; the top ten hold roughly 10%. The sample consisted of PBMCs from blood, taken 21 months after vaccination. The receptors originated from a man aged 50 to 75 who received an inactivated influenza vaccine.

The chain joins TRBV6-5 to TRBJ2-3; 8 bases agree with TRBD2. This CDR3 has 16 amino acids. Losses at the gene ends were 5 bases for V and 5 bases for J; bases not matched to a gene: 12. Germline CDR1 MNHEY, CDR2 SVGAGI. This CDR3 reads CASSHTLAGELDTQYF. The CDR3 nucleotides are TGTGCCAGCAGTCACACTCTAGCGGGCGAGTTAGATACGCAGTATTTT.

The chain combines TRBV5-1 with TRBJ1-4; D remains ambiguous. Germline V lookup: CDR1 SGHRS, CDR2 YFSETQ. The CDR3 spans 14 residues. V was trimmed by 3 bases and J by 2 bases, leaving 8 bases between them. CDR3 residues: CASSSGVTNEKLFF. CDR3 nucleotide sequence: TGCGCCAGCAGCTCTGGAGTTACTAATGAAAAACTGTTTTTT.